Below, one TCR beta chain is given with its context. No antigen is known for it. This sample stems from a study of shared clonotypes between healthy human individuals. Study context: Three CD4 naive, three CD4 memory, two CD8 naive and one CD8 memory plate were used per donor.

The method was immunoSEQ multiplex PCR; TCRdb's version includes in-frame clones alone and lacks a portion of them. This table has some 2 million clones, about 95% appearing once. The study's findings and limits: Non-shared clonotypes displayed generation probabilities falling below those of clonotypes present in all four donors.

Trimming stripped 1 base from V and 8 bases from J, with 6 bases between. This CDR3 has 13 residues. Germline V gives CDR1 SGHVS, CDR2 FQNEAQ. Naive CD8 cells were CD45RO-negative, positively selected for CCR7, excluding terminally differentiated effector memory CD45RA+ cells. The study enrolled healthy HIV-negative adults without recent acute infections or vaccinations as donors. The sequencing input was naive CD8+ T cells sorted from blood. This receptor was obtained from a man younger than 35 in good health. V and J are TRBV7-8 and TRBJ1-6; no clear D. CDR3 sequence: CASSLDAYSPLHF. CDR3 DNA sequence: TGTGCCAGCAGCTTAGATGCGTATTCACCCCTCCACTTT.